This entry lists 2 T cell receptor beta chains sequenced from one sample in a study of T cell responses to AZD1222 COVID-19 vaccine. Sequencing used immunoSEQ multiplex PCR; TCRdb keeps in-frame clones, though not all of them. The sample has 100,000 to 150,000 clones, approximately 93% seen once; the top ten hold 5.4%. The material sequenced was peripheral blood, taken on day 0 of AZD1222 vaccination. These TCRs come from an adult in good health.

This chain joins TRBV10-1 and TRBJ2-7, with 7 bases that match TRBD1. V was pared by 0 bases and J by 2 bases, with 10 bases of the junction left unmatched. Germline V lookup: CDR1 WNHNN, CDR2 SYGVQD (reference sequence). This CDR3 spans 17 amino acids. This CDR3 reads CASSESDGVDRPYEQYF. The CDR3 DNA follows: TGCGCCAGCAGTGAGTCGGATGGAGTGGACAGGCCCTACGAGCAGTACTTC.

The chain combines TRBV6-6 with TRBJ2-7; TRBD1 matches 7 bases. Germline V gene lookup returns CDR1 MNHNY and CDR2 SVGAGI (reference sequence). The CDR3 runs to 12 residues. Trimming cost V 7 bases and J 7 bases; bases outside gene matches: 7. The CDR3 DNA reads TGTGCCAGCACCGACAGGGTGGGTGAGCAGTACTTC. Protein product: CASTDRVGEQYF.